This T cell receptor (beta chain) came from a study of vaccination effects on CD4 cells after COVID-19. Under the ViraFEST assay, PBMC were stimulated with viral peptide pools so that antigen-specific CD4+ T cells expanded. Sequencing was performed afterwards. The culture ran for 10 days, and then CD4+ T cells were isolated. Having tested negative for nucleocapsid antibodies, the vaccine recipients showed no prior SARS-CoV-2 infection. TCRdb's table, derived via immunoSEQ multiplex PCR, lists solely in-frame clones and lacks some. Seen here are fewer than 40,000 clones, more than 60% observed once, and the top ten hold approximately 22%. As concerns this clone: The target antigen is unknown.

Germline V gives CDR1 SGHTA, CDR2 FQGTGA. Trimming cost V 4 bases and J 6 bases, with 10 bases left between them. This CDR3 comprises 12 residues. The chain joins TRBV7-3 to TRBJ2-7; D is ambiguous. Specimen: CD4+ T cells from PBMCs cultured with SARS-CoV-2 spike peptides, collected before COVID-19 vaccination. This sequence originates from a human donor who received a COVID-19 vaccine. CDR3: CASSSDTGEQYF. DNA of the CDR3: TGTGCCAGCAGCTCCGACACGGGCGAGCAGTACTTC.